The present entry profiles one TCR beta chain with its context. This clonotype was found a few times. The clone's antigen remains unknown. Nothing much larger sits one base from this clone, and base qualities are not available. Library prep was done by 5' RACE. Sequenced on an Illumina HiSeq 2000. A universal primer binding site was added through template switching, and the final cDNA carried a unique molecular identifier so that TCR cDNA molecules could be counted accurately. Specific primers in the conserved constant-segment region were used to synthesize first-strand cDNA for TCR alpha and beta chains. To control for contamination, every cDNA library carried two barcodes: a SMART-Mk sample barcode plus Illumina barcodes. Two successive PCR steps introduced TruSeq adapter sequences along with Illumina sample barcodes. The Illumina HiSeq platform was used with custom primers to sequence TCR alpha and beta cDNA libraries. The study's own analysis went as follows. Unique molecular identifiers were extracted from raw reads with MiGEC, and CDR3 positions were determined with MiXCR. Recombination models were inferred per individual with the repgenHMM and IGoR tools using an EM algorithm. The tcR package in R was used for shared clonotype analysis, with sharing normalized by the product of cloneset sizes. Out-of-frame nonproductive sequences were analyzed to study raw recombination free of thymic and clonal selection effects. TCRdb reprocessed the public reads (quality trimming at Q25 with fastp, clone calling with MiXCR) and kept in-frame beta chains. Rows merge per CDR3 protein into single entries with the most common DNA and genes. The V and J calls here are based on TCRdb, not the publication. This sample is represented by some 730,000 distinct CDR3 sequences; 18% of them were singletons. Roughly 14% of the sample goes to the ten largest clones.

This record belongs to a study of identical twins (dated by TCRdb to the mid-2010s). At the level of the whole study: The study deep-sequenced TCR alpha and beta repertoires from monozygotic twins, unrelated adults of various ages and cord blood to test whether fetal clonotypes persist. To rule out contamination, the twin experiments were replicated at different times with different library preparation protocols. General findings and caveats noted by the study authors: Abundant cord blood beta clonotypes carried fewer insertions; young adult naive repertoires showed a weaker similar trend, while memory repertoires showed none. Out-of-frame TCR alpha sequences shared between twins showed an excess of low generation-probability sequences compared with coincidental sharing between unrelated individuals. A weaker excess of twin sharing was found in beta out-of-frame sequences because the signal-to-noise ratio was lowered by fewer shared sequences. Because the same donors could not be followed over many years, conclusions were based on cross-sectional statistical analysis. In monozygotic twins, recombination models systematically underestimated out-of-frame TCR alpha sharing, but the models matched the sharing seen between unrelated individuals. Invariant T cells such as MAIT and iNKT could partly confound zero-insertion analyses, although diverse VJ usage argued against such confounding for most clonotypes.

Every donor in the study was a healthy Caucasian. The twin cohort consisted of three pairs of female monozygotic twins, all aged about 18 to 29 years. RNA for TCR libraries was isolated from peripheral blood mononuclear cells. The same specimen was also included in a second study, on T cells expressing NK-cell markers. As that second paper reports: In sorted CD3+CD56+NKG2C+, CD3+CD56+NKG2C- and CD3+CD56-NKG2C+ T-cell subsets from eight donors, TCR beta-chain repertoires were profiled. Of the eight sequenced donors, seven were found to be HCMV-seropositive and one was found to be HCMV-seronegative. To restrict sorting to alphabetaTCR-expressing T cells, an anti-gammadeltaTCR antibody was added in several experiments. In more than five donors, the dominant CD3+CD56+NKG2C+ clonotypes were found to rank among the top 10 CD8+ clonotypes and to make up 1.0-7.0% of CD8+ T cells. Those dominant clonotypes were again the most abundant among CD3+CD56-NKG2C+ cells in a handful of donors, at 28.3-60.1%. It remained unclear whether the expanded NKG2C-expressing T cell clones were specific for HCMV antigens. The study sequenced eight donors, all healthy volunteers chosen at random: three men and five women. To determine HCMV serostatus, a commercial ELISA kit was used to detect HCMV-specific IgG in serum. For six donors, bulk peripheral blood T-cell repertoires were also sequenced from unsorted PBMC. Reads were demultiplexed and grouped by UMI with MIGEC, and clonotypes were assembled and quantified with MiTCR. To exclude erroneous sequences, only TCR cDNA sequences supported by at least two reads were retained. The tcR package was used for downstream repertoire analysis, and clonotypes were matched between fractions using CDR3 nucleotide sequence together with V segment. Antigen specificity was annotated against VDJdb with VDJmatch, allowing one amino acid substitution in CDR3.

The receptor comes from a woman younger than 30 in good health. Sequenced input: PBMCs.

CDR3 loop: CASTTGTGVWNEQFF. The nucleotide sequence is given as TGCGCCAGCACGACCGGGACAGGGGTTTGGAATGAGCAGTTCTTC. The rearranged segments are TRBV5-1 and TRBJ2-1; TRBD1 aligns with 10 central bases. The CDR3 runs 15 amino acids, cysteine and phenylalanine included. Only the CDR3 part of the read is kept: 45 bases, read in frame from the first base. As encoded in the germline V gene, CDR1 is SGHRS while CDR2 is YFSETQ. Here V drops 6 bases and J drops 7 bases, and the junction holds 10 bases not matched to any gene.